The T cell receptor beta chain under discussion was sequenced for a study of T-cell reconstitution after alpha-beta-depleted transplantation in children. TCRbeta library construction was performed incorporating unique molecular identifiers. TCRdb used MiXCR to reprocess the PCR reads, holding one entry per CDR3 protein. The repertoire has around 480,000 distinct CDR3 sequences, about 33% of them found once; the top ten carry approximately 2.3%. CDR3 length: 15 residues. Trimming at V came to 9 bases and at J to 3 bases, leaving 9 bases not matched to a gene. Per the germline V gene, CDR1 is KGHDR and CDR2 is SFDVKD.

The sequence derives from a human donor who donated a stem cell graft to a child with aplastic anemia. The sequences come from PBMCs from the stem cell graft donor, collected from the stem cell graft. This rearrangement joins TRBV24-1 to TRBJ2-3; 9 bases are a match to TRBD1. The DNA of the CDR3 is TGTGCCACCTCGACCGGGACAGGGACAACAGATACGCAGTATTTT. This codes for CATSTGTGTTDTQYF.